This entry describes one T cell receptor (beta chain). Its cognate antigen is unknown. Assay used: immunoSEQ multiplex PCR; TCRdb lists only in-frame clones, some missing. The repertoire holds about 330,000 clones, with 86% as singletons. This sample is drawn from a study of cytomegalovirus exposure and HLA in healthy donors. Findings and caveats of the study: The investigators catalogued 164 TCR beta chains as cytomegalovirus-associated. In vitro experiments confirmed that three CMV-associated chains were specific for CMV antigens.

The CDR3 has 16 residues. CDR1 is MNHNY and CDR2 is SVGAGI in the germline V gene (reference sequence). The junction had 9 bases not matched to a gene; V was cut back by 8 bases and J by 0 bases. This chain links TRBV6-6 with TRBJ2-7, with 11 bases lining up with TRBD2. The receptor was derived from a woman aged 18-29 years in good health and CMV-seronegative. The sample taken for sequencing was PBMCs. The CDR3 DNA sequence: TGTGCCAGCTCCGGAGTAGCGGGAGGGAGCTCCTACGAGCAGTACTTC. Protein: CASSGVAGGSSYEQYF.